One and the same sample provided the 5 T cell receptor beta chains below, sequenced in a study of T cells in localized non-small cell lung cancer. Clones were sequenced by immunoSEQ multiplex PCR, and TCRdb holds only the in-frame ones, with some missing. This sample has 30,000 to 35,000 clones, with roughly 90% found just once. Here the sequenced sample was peripheral blood, taken before any cancer treatment. The receptors originated from a female donor over 55 with stage I lung adenocarcinoma.

This clone occurred once. The V and J genes are TRBV30 and TRBJ2-3; TRBD2 matches 14 bases. The CDR3 extends over 16 amino acids. Trimming at V came to 3 bases and at J to 4 bases, leaving 6 bases not matched to a gene. The germline gives CDR1 GTSNPN, CDR2 SVGIG (reference sequence). CDR3 in amino acids: CAWRQGLAGAADTQYF. CDR3 bases: TGTGCCTGGAGACAGGGACTAGCGGGGGCAGCAGATACGCAGTATTTT.

The chain employs TRBV10-3 and TRBJ1-5, with TRBD1 identical over 9 bases. Germline V gene sequence: CDR1 ENHRY, CDR2 SYGVKD. With 6 bases clipped from V and 6 bases from J, the junction kept 3 bases outside the gene matches. This CDR3 has 13 amino acids. CDR3 nucleotides: TGTGCCATCAGGGGGACAGGGAGTCAGCCCCAGCATTTT. Its protein is CAIRGTGSQPQHF.

This clone was counted a single time. The rearrangement joins TRBV9 to TRBJ1-4; no clear D. The CDR3 has 14 residues. Germline V gene lookup returns CDR1 SGDLS and CDR2 YYNGEE. Deletions cut 0 bases from V and 6 bases from J, with 9 bases between. The CDR3 DNA reads as TGTGCCAGCAGCGTAGAGGATCGAGATGAAAAACTGTTTTTT. The encoded protein is CASSVEDRDEKLFF. Using reference TRBV9 and TRBJ1-4 for the parts outside the CDR3, the full variable domain is DSGVTQTPKHLITATGQRVTLRCSPRSGDLSVYWYQQSLDQGLQFLIQYYNGEERAKGNILERFSAQQFPDLHSELNLSSLELGDSALYFCASSVEDRDEKLFFGSGTQLSVL.

The rearrangement links TRBV14 to TRBJ2-1, with TRBD2 matching 7 bases. Germline V gene lookup returns CDR1 SGHDN and CDR2 FVKESK. The CDR3 consists of 19 residues. J gave up 4 bases and V 0 bases, and 15 bases lay outside the gene matches. The CDR3 nucleotides are TGTGCCAGCAGCCAAGATAAGGTGGGGGGGACGAGACCTTACAATGAGCAGTTCTTC. Its protein is CASSQDKVGGTRPYNEQFF. Full variable domain (missing parts from reference TRBV14 and TRBJ2-1): EAGVTQFPSHSVIEKGQTVTLRCDPISGHDNLYWYRRVMGKEIKFLLHFVKESKQDESGMPNNRFLAERTGGTYSTLKVQPAELEDSGVYFCASSQDKVGGTRPYNEQFFGPGTRLTVL.

This clone was seen a single time. The chain joins TRBV7-2 to TRBJ2-7, with TRBD1 matching 9 bases. Trimming cost V 1 base and J 11 bases; bases outside gene matches: 6. The CDR3 loop spans 13 amino acids. Germline V gene sequence: CDR1 SGHTA, CDR2 FQGNSA. CDR3 in amino acids: CASSLEGTGTKYF. CDR3 in DNA: TGTGCCAGCAGCTTAGAGGGGACAGGGACTAAGTACTTC. The full variable domain, its missing parts supplied by reference TRBV7-2 and TRBJ2-7, is GAGVSQSPSNKVTEKGKDVELRCDPISGHTALYWYRQSLGQGLEFLIYFQGNSAPDKSGLPSDRFSAERTGGSVSTLTIQRTQQEDSAVYLCASSLEGTGTKYFGPGTRLTVT.